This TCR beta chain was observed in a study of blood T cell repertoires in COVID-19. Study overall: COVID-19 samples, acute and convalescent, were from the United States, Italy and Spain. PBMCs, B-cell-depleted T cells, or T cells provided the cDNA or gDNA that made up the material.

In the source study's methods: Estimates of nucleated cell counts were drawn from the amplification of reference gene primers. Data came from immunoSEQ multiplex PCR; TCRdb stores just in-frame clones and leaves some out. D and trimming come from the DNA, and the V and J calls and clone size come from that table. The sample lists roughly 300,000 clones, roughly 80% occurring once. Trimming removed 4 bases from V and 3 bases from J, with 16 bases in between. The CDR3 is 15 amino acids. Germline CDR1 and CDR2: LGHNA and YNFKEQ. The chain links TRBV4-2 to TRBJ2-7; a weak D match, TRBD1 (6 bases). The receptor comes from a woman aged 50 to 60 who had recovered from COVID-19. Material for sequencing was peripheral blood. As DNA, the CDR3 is TGTGCCAGCAGCCGAGAGGACAGCCAATTCTACGAGCAGTACTTC. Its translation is CASSREDSQFYEQYF.